A selection of T cell receptor beta chains follows, all from one sample in a study of immune evolution from preneoplasia to lung adenocarcinoma. Produced via immunoSEQ multiplex PCR; TCRdb's table is partial and in-frame only. The sample includes about 5,000 clones, 78% seen only once; the top ten take roughly 8.6%. The sample taken for sequencing was FFPE normal lung tissue adjacent to the tumor. The receptors here all came from a person between 50 and 69 years old with lung adenocarcinoma. Each CDR3 is given with its conserved first and last residue. Each record gives: V gene, clone size, D gene, J gene, CDR3 protein, CDR3 DNA. A D gene is named only where the DNA matches it firmly. The size of a clone is reported for some rows only, either as once, few or many, or as a class for expanded clones.

v_gene: TRBV27
abundance: NA
d_gene: NA
j_gene: TRBJ2-3
CDR3aa: CASSLSEGHTQYF
CDR3nt: TGTGCCAGCAGTTTATCGGAGGGGCATACGCAGTATTTT

v_gene: TRBV5-1
abundance: NA
d_gene: NA
j_gene: TRBJ1-1
CDR3aa: CASSLQDEAFF
CDR3nt: TGCGCCAGCAGCTTGCAGGATGAAGCTTTCTTT

v_gene: TRBV5-6
abundance: NA
d_gene: NA
j_gene: TRBJ1-1
CDR3aa: CASRSGGYTEAFF
CDR3nt: TGTGCCAGCAGATCCGGGGGTTATACTGAAGCTTTCTTT

v_gene: TRBV27
abundance: NA
d_gene: TRBD2
j_gene: TRBJ2-5
CDR3aa: CASSLLAGAPGETQYF
CDR3nt: TGTGCCAGCAGTTTACTAGCGGGAGCTCCAGGGGAGACCCAGTACTTC

v_gene: TRBV20-1
abundance: few
d_gene: NA
j_gene: TRBJ1-1
CDR3aa: CSAVGNTEAFF
CDR3nt: TGCAGTGCGGTGGGGAACACTGAAGCTTTCTTT

v_gene: TRBV7-3
abundance: few
d_gene: NA
j_gene: TRBJ2-3
CDR3aa: CASSPPSDTQYF
CDR3nt: TGTGCCAGCAGCCCACCTTCCGATACGCAGTATTTT

v_gene: TRBV5-1
abundance: once
d_gene: TRBD1
j_gene: TRBJ2-5
CDR3aa: CASSYSGQGPEYF
CDR3nt: TGCGCCAGCAGCTACAGCGGACAGGGGCCCGAGTACTTC

v_gene: TRBV7-9
abundance: NA
d_gene: NA
j_gene: TRBJ2-4
CDR3aa: CASSTDGVHKNIQYF
CDR3nt: TGTGCCAGCAGCACAGACGGGGTGCACAAAAACATTCAGTACTTC

v_gene: TRBV7-9
abundance: NA
d_gene: NA
j_gene: TRBJ1-2
CDR3aa: CASSLVAGTYGYTF
CDR3nt: TGTGCCAGCAGCTTAGTGGCAGGGACCTATGGCTACACCTTC

v_gene: TRBV29-1
abundance: NA
d_gene: NA
j_gene: TRBJ1-1
CDR3aa: CSGKRTVNTEAFF
CDR3nt: TGCAGCGGCAAGAGGACCGTGAACACTGAAGCTTTCTTT

v_gene: TRBV11-1
abundance: once
d_gene: TRBD1
j_gene: TRBJ2-2
CDR3aa: CASGLRGTGANTGELFF
CDR3nt: TGTGCCAGCGGTCTTCGGGGGACAGGGGCGAACACCGGGGAGCTGTTTTTT

v_gene: TRBV7-2
abundance: NA
d_gene: TRBD1
j_gene: TRBJ1-2
CDR3aa: CASTSQGVDYGYTF
CDR3nt: TGTGCCAGCACATCCCAGGGGGTGGACTATGGCTACACCTTC